This TCR beta chain was recovered during a study of cytomegalovirus exposure and HLA in healthy donors. Points from the study as a whole: Despite most TCR sequences being rare, some public TCRs occurred in many donors. Subsequent analysis of the 95 to 150 validation repertoires found a tendency for first-cohort TCR clusters to co-occur.

Using immunoSEQ multiplex PCR, the repertoire was profiled, and TCRdb retains in-frame clones only, with some absent. The table lists under 200,000 clones, roughly 90% of them singletons. In this sample, this clone turned up once. Its specificity is not known. The sample consisted of PBMCs. The sequence was collected from a man aged 18 to 29 in good health and CMV-seropositive.

The CDR3 loop reads CASSSGLAGGGEQFF. In DNA, the CDR3 is TGTGCCAGCAGCTCAGGACTAGCGGGAGGCGGTGAGCAGTTCTTC. J is TRBJ2-1 and V is TRBV7-9, with TRBD2 matching over 14 bases. The V gene's germline CDR1 is SEHNR and CDR2 FQNEAQ (reference sequence). The J segment lost 9 bases and the V segment lost 4 bases, leaving 5 bases of the junction unmatched. This CDR3 is 15 amino acids long. Based on the CDR3 plus reference TRBV7-9 and TRBJ2-1, the full variable domain is DTGVSQNPRHKITKRGQNVTFRCDPISEHNRLYWYRQTLGQGPEFLTYFQNEAQLEKSRLLSDRFSAERPKGSFSTLEIQRTEQGDSAMYLCASSSGLAGGGEQFFGPGTRLTVL.